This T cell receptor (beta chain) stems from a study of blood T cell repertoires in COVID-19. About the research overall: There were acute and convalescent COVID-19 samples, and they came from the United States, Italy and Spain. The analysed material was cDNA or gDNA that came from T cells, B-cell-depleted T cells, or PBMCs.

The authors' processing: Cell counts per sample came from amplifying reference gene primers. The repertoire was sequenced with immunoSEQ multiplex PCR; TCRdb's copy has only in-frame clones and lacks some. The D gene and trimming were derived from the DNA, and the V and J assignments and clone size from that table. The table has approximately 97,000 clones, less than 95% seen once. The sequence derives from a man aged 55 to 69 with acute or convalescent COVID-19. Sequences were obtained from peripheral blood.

CDR3 sequence: CASSSPGRSTEAFF. CDR3 nucleotide sequence: TGTGCCAGCAGCTCTCCGGGGAGGAGCACTGAAGCTTTCTTT. V is TRBV7-9 and J is TRBJ1-1; D unresolved. The germline gives CDR1 SEHNR, CDR2 FQNEAQ (reference sequence). Trimming removed 4 bases at V and 4 bases at J, with 13 bases between. The CDR3 covers 14 residues.